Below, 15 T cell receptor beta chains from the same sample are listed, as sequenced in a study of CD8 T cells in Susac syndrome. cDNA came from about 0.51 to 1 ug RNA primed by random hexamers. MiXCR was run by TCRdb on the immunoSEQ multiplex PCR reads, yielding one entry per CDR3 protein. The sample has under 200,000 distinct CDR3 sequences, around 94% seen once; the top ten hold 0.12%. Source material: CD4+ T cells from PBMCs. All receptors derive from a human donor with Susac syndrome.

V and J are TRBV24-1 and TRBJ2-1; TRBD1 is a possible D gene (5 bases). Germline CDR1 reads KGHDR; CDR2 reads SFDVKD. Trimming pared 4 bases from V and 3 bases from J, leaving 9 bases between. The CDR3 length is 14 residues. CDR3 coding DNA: TGTGCCACCAGTGAACCGACAGTCTACAATGAGCAGTTCTTC. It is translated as CATSEPTVYNEQFF.

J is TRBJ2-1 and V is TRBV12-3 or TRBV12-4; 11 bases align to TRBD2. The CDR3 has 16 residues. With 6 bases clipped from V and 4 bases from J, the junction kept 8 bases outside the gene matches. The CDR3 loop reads CASSMALAGGYNEQFF. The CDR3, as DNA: TGTGCCAGCAGCATGGCGCTAGCGGGGGGTTACAATGAGCAGTTCTTC.

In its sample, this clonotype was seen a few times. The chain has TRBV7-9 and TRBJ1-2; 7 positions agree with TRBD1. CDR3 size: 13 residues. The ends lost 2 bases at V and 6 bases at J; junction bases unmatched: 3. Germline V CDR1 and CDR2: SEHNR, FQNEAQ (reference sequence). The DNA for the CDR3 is TGTGCCAGCAGCTTAACAGGGGAAGATGGCTACACCTTC. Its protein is CASSLTGEDGYTF. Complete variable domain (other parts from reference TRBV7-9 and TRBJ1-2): DTGVSQNPRHKITKRGQNVTFRCDPISEHNRLYWYRQTLGQGPEFLTYFQNEAQLEKSRLLSDRFSAERPKGSFSTLEIQRTEQGDSAMYLCASSLTGEDGYTFGSGTRLTVV.

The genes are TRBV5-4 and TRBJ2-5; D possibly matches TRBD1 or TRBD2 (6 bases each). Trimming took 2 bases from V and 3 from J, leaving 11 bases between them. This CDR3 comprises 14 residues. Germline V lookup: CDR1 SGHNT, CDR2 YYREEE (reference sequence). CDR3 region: CASSFLRGEETQYF. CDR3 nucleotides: TGTGCCAGCAGCTTTTTGAGGGGGGAAGAGACCCAGTACTTC.

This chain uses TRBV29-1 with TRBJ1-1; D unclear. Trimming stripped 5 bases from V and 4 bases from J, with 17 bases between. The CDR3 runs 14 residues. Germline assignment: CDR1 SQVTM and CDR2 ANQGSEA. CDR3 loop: CSVLDGFWPTEAFF. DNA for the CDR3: TGCAGCGTTCTGGACGGCTTTTGGCCCACTGAAGCTTTCTTT.

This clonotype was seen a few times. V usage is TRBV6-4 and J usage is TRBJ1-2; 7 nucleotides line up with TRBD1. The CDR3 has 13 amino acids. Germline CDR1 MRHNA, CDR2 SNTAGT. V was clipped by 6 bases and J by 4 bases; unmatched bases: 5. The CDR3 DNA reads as TGTGCCAGCAGCCCTACAGGGGCCTATGGCTACACCTTC. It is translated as CASSPTGAYGYTF.

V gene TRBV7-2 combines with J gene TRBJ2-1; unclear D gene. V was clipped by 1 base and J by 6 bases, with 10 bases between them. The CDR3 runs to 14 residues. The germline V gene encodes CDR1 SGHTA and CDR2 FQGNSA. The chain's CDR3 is CASSLGGSSNEQFF. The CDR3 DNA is TGTGCCAGCAGCTTAGGTGGATCGTCCAATGAGCAGTTCTTC.

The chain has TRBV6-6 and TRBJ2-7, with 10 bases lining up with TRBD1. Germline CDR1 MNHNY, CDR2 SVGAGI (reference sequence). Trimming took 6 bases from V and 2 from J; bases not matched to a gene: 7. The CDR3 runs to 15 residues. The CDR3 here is CASSPDRGLAYEQYF. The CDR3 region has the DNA TGTGCCAGCAGCCCAGACAGGGGGCTGGCCTACGAGCAGTACTTC.

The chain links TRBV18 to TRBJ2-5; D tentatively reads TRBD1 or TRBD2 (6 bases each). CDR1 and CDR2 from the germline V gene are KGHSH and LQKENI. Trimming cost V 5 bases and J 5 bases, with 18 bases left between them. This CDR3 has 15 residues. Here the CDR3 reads CASSAGQIARETQYF. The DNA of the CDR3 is TGTGCCAGCTCAGCGGGACAAATCGCCCGGGAGACCCAGTACTTC.

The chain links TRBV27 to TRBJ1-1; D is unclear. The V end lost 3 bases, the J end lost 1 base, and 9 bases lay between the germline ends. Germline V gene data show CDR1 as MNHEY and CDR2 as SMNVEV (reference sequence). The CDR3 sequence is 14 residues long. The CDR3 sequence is CASSFGVGNTEAFF. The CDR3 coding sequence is TGTGCCAGCAGTTTCGGGGTTGGGAACACTGAAGCTTTCTTT.

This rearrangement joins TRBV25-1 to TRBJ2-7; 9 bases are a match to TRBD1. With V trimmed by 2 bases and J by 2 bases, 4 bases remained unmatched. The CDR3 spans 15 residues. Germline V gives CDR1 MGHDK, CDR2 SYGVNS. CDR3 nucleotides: TGTGCCAGCAGTGAAGGGACAGGGAAGGCCTACGAGCAGTACTTC. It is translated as CASSEGTGKAYEQYF.

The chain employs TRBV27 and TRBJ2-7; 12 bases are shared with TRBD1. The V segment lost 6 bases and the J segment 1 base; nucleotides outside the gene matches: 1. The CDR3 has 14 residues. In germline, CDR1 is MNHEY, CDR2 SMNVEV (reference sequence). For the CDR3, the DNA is TGTGCCAGCAGGGGACAGGGGGCTTCCTACGAGCAGTACTTC. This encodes CASRGQGASYEQYF.

The CDR3 nucleotides read TGTGCCAGCAGCCCAAGGACAGGGAGTAACAATGAGCAGTTCTTC. Encoded protein: CASSPRTGSNNEQFF. The rearrangement uses TRBV5-4 and TRBJ2-1; TRBD1 aligns across 8 bases. Germline V CDR1 and CDR2: SGHNT, YYREEE (reference sequence). V shed 4 bases, J shed 5 bases, and the junction held 8 bases outside the gene matches. The CDR3 totals 15 residues.

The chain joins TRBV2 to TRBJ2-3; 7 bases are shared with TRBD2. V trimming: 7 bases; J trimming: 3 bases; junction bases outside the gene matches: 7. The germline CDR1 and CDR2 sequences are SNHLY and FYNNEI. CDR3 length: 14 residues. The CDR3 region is CASNPREGTDTQYF. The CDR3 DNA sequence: TGTGCCAGCAACCCAAGGGAGGGGACAGATACGCAGTATTTT.

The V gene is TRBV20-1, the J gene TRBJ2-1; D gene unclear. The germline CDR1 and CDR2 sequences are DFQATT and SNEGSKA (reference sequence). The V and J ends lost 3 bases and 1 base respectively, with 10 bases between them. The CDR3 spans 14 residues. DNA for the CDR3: TGCAGTGCTAGTGTACAGAAGTCCTACAATGAGCAGTTCTTC. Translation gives CSASVQKSYNEQFF.